The subject of this entry is one T cell receptor beta chain. This clone's antigen is unknown. Base qualities are not at hand, and no much larger clone is one base apart. The record originates from a study of cytomegalovirus exposure and HLA in healthy donors (dated by TCRdb to about 2017). Context from the whole study: An earlier analysis of some 500 of the donors reported about 250 Gb of sequence data and around 110 million unique TCR beta sequences from around 200 million T cells. The number of donors typed differed by locus, with 629-630 for A, B, C, DRB1 and DQB1, around 520 for DQA1, some 570 for DPA1, and 472 for DPB1. An early release covering approximately 600 HLA-typed donors comprised about 290 gigabases of sequencing data and around 80 million unique TCR sequences. All discovery cohort repertoires had been generated using a single sequencing platform. In addition to the first cohort of hundreds of subjects, a separate validation cohort of under 150 different subjects was used. A handful of DR-DQ haplotypes were handled as single units for association and clustering because linkage in the cohort was strong. The study was designed to test whether signatures of past pathogen exposure could be identified by cataloging public T cell receptors. The study used immunosequencing to profile the T cell repertoires of approximately 640 subjects and linked those repertoires to cytomegalovirus serostatus. Of the roughly 400 genotyped donors, more than 75% were placed in the genetic ancestry cluster associated with self-reported Caucasian donors. An earlier analysis of 587 of the donors used high-throughput TCR beta sequencing to judge whether each TCR beta V gene segment behaved as functional or pseudogenic. Donor age, sex, ethnicity and CMV serostatus were collected together with the repertoire data. Among a few hundred genotyped donors of the cohort, an average of 235,054 unique TCR beta nucleotide sequences were sequenced per donor, 15% to 20% of them non-productive. A later genetic analysis used genome-wide SNP genotypes for about 60% of the roughly 700 donors, treating that subset as a discovery cohort. To predict cytomegalovirus infection status, the study brought together high-throughput TCR immunosequencing, statistical association of individual TCRs with disease status, and machine learning. Both class I and class II loci were covered by HLA typing, at four-digit resolution. In a later analysis, previously published TCR beta repertoires from 666 donors were re-analyzed and high-resolution HLA genotyping was added so that TCR occurrence patterns could be studied. Rather than using new phenotypic data, the later analysis identified candidate immune exposures from TCR beta sequences and from how often those sequences occurred across donors.

CDR1 and CDR2 were assigned from the germline V gene (reference sequence) as LNHDA and SQIVND. V is reduced by 5 bases and J by 5 bases, leaving a spacing of 9 bases between them. CDR3 length: 12 amino acids, cysteine to phenylalanine. The only DNA kept is the CDR3, 36 bases in frame from the first base. Libraries were made using the immunoSEQ multiplex PCR assay. For the multiplex PCR, a mixture combining 60 forward primers for TCR Vbeta segments and 13 reverse primers for TCR Jbeta segments was used. The CDR3 region of rearranged TCR beta genes was amplified from genomic DNA by a multiplex PCR assay. The amplified TCR beta libraries were sequenced on the Illumina HiSeq System as 87-base-pair reads. As for the original processing: A later analysis counted approximately 76 million unique TCR beta chains across the approximately 700 repertoires, and 10 million to 11 million of these chains were shared by at least two donors. Raw reads were error-corrected and collapsed into unique sequences by a nearest-neighbor algorithm in which closely related sequences were merged to remove PCR and sequencing errors. CDR3 sequences were aligned to IMGT reference sequences to assign V, D and J gene segments. Each retained sequence needed at least a six-nucleotide match to both a V gene segment and a J gene segment. Rearrangements were classified as productive when the CDR3 lacked stop codons and remained in frame with V and J, and all other rearrangements were classified as non-productive. CDR3 was defined by IMGT convention, running from the second conserved V-encoded cysteine to the conserved J-encoded phenylalanine. The earlier analysis of 587 of the donors excluded sequences that lacked an unambiguous match to a single V gene segment. In an earlier analysis of 587 of the donors, V segments were called functional above 56.7% productive rearrangements and were called segregating when the between-donor standard deviation exceeded 5%. To diagnose cytomegalovirus status from the catalog of TCR beta chain sequences, a statistical classification framework was built. A later analysis assigned V and J genes by comparing TCR nucleotide sequences with IMGT/GENE-DB human TR gene sequences. In a later analysis, CDR3 sequences and most-parsimonious VDJ recombination scenarios were assigned using the TCRdist pipeline. In a later analysis, every TCR beta chain was defined by the combination of its CDR3 amino acid sequence and its V-gene family, and reads without a unique V-gene family were dropped. A later analysis removed 450 to 600 highly shared, low-generation-probability nucleotide sequences to deal with suspected cross-contamination and a sequencing artifact. For each public chain, a later analysis derived a clonal expansion index from normalized ranks of inferred template counts within each repertoire. A later analysis computed generation probabilities with a VDJ recombination model fitted to out-of-frame rearrangements, and checked the results against IGoR. Hypergeometric tests were used in a later analysis to score TCR-TCR, TCR-HLA and TCR-CMV co-occurrence, with a repertoire-size bias correction applied to the TCR pairs. False discovery rates were estimated in a later analysis by permuting HLA or CMV assignments 20 times. In a later analysis, co-occurring TCRs were grouped with DBSCAN, and TCRdist sequence similarity was added when clustering was performed within HLA-allele-positive subsets. Co-occurrence clustering excluded repertoires with fewer than 30,000 or more than 120,000 public chains, plus five with anomalous nucleotide sharing. The table comes from immuneACCESS by way of TCRdb, which keeps in-frame sequences with V and J called. Part of the clones is missing from these tables; in studies checked, under half for an unresolved V gene and the rest for unknown reasons. That table gives V, J and clone size, and the DNA gave D and trimming. The sample yields under 200,000 clones; about three quarters were counted once. 2% to 3% of the sample is in the top ten clones.

The cohort comprised 710 or so healthy bone marrow donors. All cohort members were sampled while nominally healthy, although unrecorded immune exposures were likely present. The donor was CMV seronegative and was included in the group of a few hundred seronegative cohort members. A peripheral blood sample was provided by each donor, and peripheral blood mononuclear cells were used for TCR beta sequencing. The Qiagen DNeasy Blood Extraction Kit was used to extract genomic DNA from the blood cell samples. The research as a whole found: The classifier was reported to diagnose cytomegalovirus status with high specificity and sensitivity in both the original and validation cohorts. A further reported finding was that TCR beta sequences accurately predicted the HLA-A and HLA-B alleles for most subjects in the first cohort. A later analysis associated 16,951 TCR beta sequences with specific HLA alleles at a false discovery rate of 0.05. In an earlier analysis of under 600 of the donors, most TCR beta V segments were observed in productive rearrangements about 87% or about 30% of the time, broadly matching IMGT annotations. A cluster of highly shared sequence variants was judged likely to represent a technical artifact of the sequencing pipeline. This cohort had only TCR beta chains sequenced, and the lack of alpha or paired-chain data limited which features could be detected. According to the authors, the approach could potentially be generalized to other disease states and immunological phenotypes. A total of about 180 TCR beta chains were listed by the study as associated with cytomegalovirus. Most CMV-associated TCR beta chains appeared to be HLA-restricted in a later analysis, and the HLA associations seemed to be driven largely by CMV exposure. Because HLA typing was missing for some donors at each locus, association tests included only the typed subset. A later analysis found that TCR association rates varied across HLA loci, with DRB1 alleles showing the most associated TCRs and HLA-C alleles the fewest. The earlier analysis of a few hundred of the donors excluded roughly 17 rarely observed V segments, including chromosome 9 orphons, because counts were too low. Compared with equally common non-associated chains, HLA-associated TCR beta chains in a later analysis were more clonally expanded and had lower generation probabilities. Presence/absence analyses assumed roughly uniform sequencing depth across donors, an assumption that may not hold. Correlated functional status among segregating V segments might be attributable to linkage disequilibrium, but an unknown experimental factor could not be ruled out. The 87-base-pair reads could not distinguish some IMGT-functional V segments, including TRBV6-2 and TRBV6-3, so those segments were excluded. The only immune exposure information available for the cohort was CMV serostatus. Several of the top co-occurrence clusters appeared to be linked to parvovirus B19, influenza, CMV and Epstein-Barr virus, according to a later analysis. Three of the identified cytomegalovirus-associated TCR beta chains were confirmed in vitro to be specific for cytomegalovirus antigens. A later genetic analysis reported fewer N-insertions in productive TCRs among donors in an Asian-associated ancestry cluster than the roughly 720-donor mean. Most TCR sequences were seen in very few donors, while some public TCRs were found in many individuals. In a later genetic analysis, a missense DCLRE1C variant was associated with V-gene and J-gene trimming of TCR beta chains, and the association was replicated in an independent cohort. Strong co-occurrence of HLA alleles, especially DR and DQ, made assigning TCR associations to individual alleles difficult.

This sequence was found in a female donor in good health and CMV-seronegative. The material sequenced was PBMCs. Recombination linked TRBV19 to TRBJ1-2; no confident D gene assignment can be made. The nucleotide sequence reads TGTGCCAGTAGTCCTCCCGGGTATGGCTACACCTTC. The encoded protein is CASSPPGYGYTF.